At least ten counts were recorded for the clone carrying this T cell receptor beta chain. This entry belongs to a study of CD8 T cells in ankylosing spondylitis. Trimming took off 3 bases at V and 7 bases at J, with 7 bases between the two ends. CDR1 is DFQATT, CDR2 SNEGSKA, per germline (reference sequence). This CDR3 has 11 residues. By quantitative 5'-RACE with molecular barcodes, the TCR beta libraries were made. MiXCR, run by TCRdb on the 5' RACE reads, gives a single entry per CDR3 protein. The table lists approximately 220,000 distinct CDR3 sequences, approximately 10% of them singletons. Sequencing was performed on blood, either unsorted or a sorted T cell fraction (not recorded which). V and J are TRBV20-1 and TRBJ2-4; D gene unclear. The source of this sequence is a male donor with ankylosing spondylitis or in good health (not recorded which). The CDR3 DNA is TGCAGTGCTAGGATGGGGAACATTCAGTACTTC. This translates into CSARMGNIQYF.